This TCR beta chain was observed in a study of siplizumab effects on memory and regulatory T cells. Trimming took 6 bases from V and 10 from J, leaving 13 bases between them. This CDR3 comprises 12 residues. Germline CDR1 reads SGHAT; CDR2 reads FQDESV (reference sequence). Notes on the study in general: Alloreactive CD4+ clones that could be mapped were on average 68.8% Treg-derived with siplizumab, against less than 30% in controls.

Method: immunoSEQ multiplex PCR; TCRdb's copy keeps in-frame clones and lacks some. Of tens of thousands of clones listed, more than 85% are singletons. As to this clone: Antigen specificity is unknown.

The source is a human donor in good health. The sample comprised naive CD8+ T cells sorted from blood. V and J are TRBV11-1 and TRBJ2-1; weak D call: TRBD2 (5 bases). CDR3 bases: TGTGCCAGCAGTCCGGGGTCGAGGGAGCAGTTCTTC. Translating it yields CASSPGSREQFF.